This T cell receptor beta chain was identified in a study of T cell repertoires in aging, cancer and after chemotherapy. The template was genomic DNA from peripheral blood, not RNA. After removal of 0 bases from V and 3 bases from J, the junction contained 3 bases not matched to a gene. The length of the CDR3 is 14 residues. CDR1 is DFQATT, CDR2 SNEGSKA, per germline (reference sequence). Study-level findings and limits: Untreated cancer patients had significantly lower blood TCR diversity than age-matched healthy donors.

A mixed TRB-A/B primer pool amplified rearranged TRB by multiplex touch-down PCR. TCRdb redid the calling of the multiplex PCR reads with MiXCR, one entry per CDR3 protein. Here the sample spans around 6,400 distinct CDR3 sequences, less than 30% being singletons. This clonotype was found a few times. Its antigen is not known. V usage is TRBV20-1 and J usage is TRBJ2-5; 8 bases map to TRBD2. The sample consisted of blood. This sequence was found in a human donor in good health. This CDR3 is CSARDSREEETQYF. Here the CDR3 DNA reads TGCAGTGCTAGAGACTCGCGGGAGGAAGAGACCCAGTACTTC.